The clone carrying this T cell receptor beta chain came up once. V was cut by 4 bases and J by 2 bases, with 14 bases left in between. The CDR3 spans 15 residues. Germline V gene data show CDR1 as SGDLS and CDR2 as YYNGEE. This was the immunoSEQ v3 assay. Sequencing was performed with immunoSEQ multiplex PCR; in TCRdb, only in-frame clones are kept and a portion is missing. The data show around 15,000 clones, 74% seen once. This sample's time point: pre-treatment sample, taken before nivolumab and TIL therapy. The sample originates from a study of TIL therapy for anti-PD-1-resistant metastatic lung cancer. Study at large: Patients had a median age of around 56 years (range about 35-85).

The genes are TRBV9 and TRBJ2-3; D might be TRBD2 (6 bases). The source material was blood, sampled at baseline. This clonotype was sampled from a person aged 25-79 years with non-small cell lung cancer. The CDR3 sequence is CASSSYAGPTDTQYF. The CDR3 bases are TGTGCCAGCAGCAGTTACGCGGGACCCACAGATACGCAGTATTTT.